The T cell receptor (beta chain) described here comes from a study of regulatory T cells in long-lasting Graves disease (dated by TCRdb to the early 2020s). Concerning the study at large: In the newly diagnosed Graves' disease group, patients had been taking antithyroid drugs for less than 3 months. Peripheral blood TCR sequencing and RNA sequencing compared persistent Graves' disease patients with newly diagnosed Graves' disease patients. The study was registered as a clinical trial and conducted in China. A total of around 35 samples underwent TCR sequencing, from about 13 patients with persistent Graves' disease and approximately 20 patients with newly diagnosed Graves' disease. Study-wide findings and limitations: Peripheral blood alone was examined, since thyroid tissue, which constituted the primary lesion, could not be accessed. Sequencing and analysis were restricted to the TCR beta chain. Lower TCR Shannon entropy and fewer highly expanded clones were observed in persistent Graves' disease patients than in newly diagnosed patients, which suggested clonal expansion. Patients with persistent disease shared more public clonotypes (approximately 2,500) than newly diagnosed patients did (more than 900). The authors noted that the small sample size was a limitation that may lower accuracy.

This clonotype was recorded at least ten times. What this receptor recognizes is not known. No clone much larger than this one lies a single base away; base qualities are absent. Receptors were amplified or captured by multiplex PCR. Sequencing used an Illumina HiSeq 4000. TCR beta libraries were built with iRepertoire HTBI primers and Arm-PCR amplification of CDR3 regions. Before sequencing, the PCR products underwent gel purification. Per the original workflow: A total of around 66 TRBV and 14 TRBJ segments were identified across samples and were used for gene usage analysis of CDR3 amino acid clonotypes. COPE and FqMerger were used to merge the filtered high-quality paired reads into contigs. BLAST was used to align contigs to IMGT TRBV, TRBD and TRBJ reference genes, with CDR3 defined following IMGT. Highly expanded clones were defined as clonotypes with a frequency above 0.1%. Repertoire diversity was measured by Shannon entropy, and V-J evenness by the Gini coefficient. A clonotype was considered public if more than one individual shared it. In-frame beta chains were kept once TCRdb had trimmed the public reads at Q25 with fastp and called clones with MiXCR. Under each unique CDR3 protein, matching rows form one entry showing the most common genes and DNA. The V and J calls and clone size are TCRdb's, not the authors'. This sample gives over 500,000 distinct CDR3 sequences in total; approximately 15% of them show up just once. The ten largest clones add up to around a sixth of the sample.

The sample's time point label is to be understood as: newly diagnosed GD, antithyroid drugs for less than 3 months. RNA was extracted from PBMCs in TRIzol for both TCR sequencing and RNA sequencing. The diagnosis of Graves' disease was made according to American Thyroid Association guidelines. Recruitment of patients was carried out at an endocrinology department in Xi'an, China. Each patient gave approximately 9.7 milliliters of peripheral blood, collected in an EDTA anticoagulant tube. Ficoll Paque Plus density gradient separation was used to isolate PBMCs, and no further T cell sorting was performed. RNA quality was checked with an Agilent 2100 Bioanalyzer and agarose gel, and concentration with a NanoDrop 2000. These data were also reused for a study on T cells in Graves' hyperthyroidism and ophthalmopathy. The second source states: A patient counted as having stable Graves' hyperthyroidism if no progression to ophthalmopathy occurred over 18 months of follow-up. The hyperthyroidism patients were between 18 and 65 years old and newly diagnosed, with a disease duration of less than 2 months. The study excluded patients with uncontrolled infections, other autoimmune diseases, pregnancy or lactation. Clinical symptoms, serum thyroxine and TRAb, thyroid ultrasound, and orbital computed tomography formed the basis for the diagnoses. For the first round of RT-PCR on the TCR CDR3, the HTBI primer set was used together with the Qiagen OneStep RT-PCR kit. Most expanded thyroid clonotypes (frequency above 0.001) were also detected in blood, a finding suggesting that blood repertoires may reflect thyroid immune responses. In cross-validation, a model built on a 13 V-J signature told ophthalmopathy apart from stable hyperthyroidism with roughly 87% sensitivity and 81% to 82% specificity, and in testing the same model reached 80%/75%. In validation, the model predicted progression to ophthalmopathy with roughly 66% sensitivity and over 72% specificity, a median of around six months before onset. TCR V-J signatures able to tell the groups apart were searched for in a discovery cohort of some 100 patients, of whom around 43 had Graves' ophthalmopathy and roughly 59 had stable Graves' hyperthyroidism. Prospective prediction of ophthalmopathy was tested in an independent validation cohort consisting of 18 to 20 hyperthyroidism patients and 17 patients who later progressed to ophthalmopathy. The approximately 98 discovery patients were randomly divided into training and test sets at a 7:3 ratio. In roughly six Graves' hyperthyroidism patients, the study also compared T-cell repertoires from thyroid tissue with T-cell repertoires from blood. Following sampling, methimazole starting at 30 mg daily was given to hyperthyroidism patients, and high-dose intravenous methylprednisolone was given to ophthalmopathy patients. A second multiplex PCR round built the libraries, followed by size selection and purification. Sequencing of the libraries was done on an Illumina HiSeq2000 using paired-end 100 bp reads. SOAPnuke was used to process the raw data, with reads discarded if the reads contained adapters or uncalled bases, had a mean Phred below 15, or lacked an exact constant-primer or identifier match. COPE v1.2.5 was used to merge the high-quality paired reads, and each unique nucleotide sequence was defined as a clonotype. MiTCR v1.1 was used to align the clonotypes against IMGT TRBV, TRBD and TRBJ reference segments. Only V-J combinations with frequency above 0.0001, covering about 99% of repertoires, were analysed. The TCS score was defined as the ratio of F50 (clonal expansion) to E x V (chaos), calculated using BLOSUM62-based TCRdist between CDR3 peptides within each V-J. Welch's t-statistics and random forest reduced approximately 520 V-J features to roughly 13, which were used in a naive Bayes classifier (R e1071). Sample size was not statistically predetermined, and investigators were not blinded to group allocation. The paper reports TCR Vbeta CDR3 sequencing of approximately 130 peripheral blood samples: some 44 ophthalmopathy, under 85 hyperthyroidism and approximately 17 progressor patients.

This clonotype was sampled from a woman aged 30 to 39 with Graves disease. Donor details come from another sample of the same person, matched by shared clones. The sequenced sample was peripheral blood mononuclear cells (PBMCs), obtained at new diagnosis, from a patient treated with antithyroid drugs.

CDR3 reads: CASARGGGSSYEQYF. Read as DNA, the sequence is TGCGCCAGCGCGCGGGGGGGGGGCAGCTCCTACGAGCAGTACTTC. Recombination joined TRBV4-1 with TRBJ2-7; 9 bases in the junction line up with TRBD2. The CDR3 numbers 15 residues from cysteine through phenylalanine. The CDR3 DNA has 45 bases and is translated from base 1. The germline V gene gives CDR1 as MGHRA and CDR2 as YSYEKL. Here V drops 8 bases and J drops 0 bases, and the junction holds 8 bases not matched to any gene.